This section outlines one T cell receptor (beta chain) sequence together with its context. The table came from immunoSEQ multiplex PCR; TCRdb's copy has only in-frame clones and leaves some out. The repertoire has fewer than 500,000 clones, 90% of them found once; the top ten carry around 6.8%. The sample is drawn from a study of control samples from healthy donors and cancer patients. The CDR3 sequence is 14 residues long. Germline V gene data show CDR1 as SGHNT and CDR2 as YYREEE (reference sequence). V lost 0 bases and J lost 3; bases outside the gene matches: 2. Material: PBMCs. V is TRBV5-4 and J is TRBJ2-7; 8 bases agree with TRBD2. The origin of this receptor is a man aged 40-55 years with head and neck cancer. CDR3 sequence (DNA): TGTGCCAGCAGCTTGGCAGCGGGAGTCTACGAGCAGTACTTC. Its translation: CASSLAAGVYEQYF.